A single TCR beta chain is shown here with its context. This CDR3 has 14 amino acids. The V gene's germline CDR1 is SQVTM and CDR2 ANQGSEA. V shed 5 bases, J shed 7 bases, and the junction held 8 bases outside the gene matches. The sample originates from a study of shared clonotypes between healthy human individuals. Clones were sequenced by immunoSEQ multiplex PCR, and TCRdb holds only the in-frame ones, with some missing. The data show some 490,000 clones, roughly 80% seen once. This rearrangement joins TRBV29-1 to TRBJ2-1; 10 bases map to TRBD2. This TCR was sampled from a woman aged 40 to 50 in good health. Some clones in this sample may be carry-over from other donors' samples. The sample comprised PBMCs. The CDR3 spells CSVTLAGTRNEQFF. As DNA, the CDR3 is TGCAGCGTTACACTAGCGGGAACCAGGAATGAGCAGTTCTTC.